Below, one T cell receptor beta chain is given with its context. This clonotype was seen ten or more times. The antigen it recognizes is unknown. No base qualities exist here, and no much larger clone lies one base off it. The source of the sample is a study of T-cell reconstitution after alpha-beta-depleted transplantation in children (dated by TCRdb to 2015 to 2016). A note on the overall study: Using TCR repertoire profiling, the study quantitatively followed how T-cell immune reconstitution unfolded in children after TCRalphabeta/CD19-depleted allogeneic hematopoietic cell transplantation.

Library construction relied on PCR. The sequencer was an Illumina HiSeq 2500. To normalize quantification of the TCRbeta repertoire, the TCR libraries were built with molecular barcoding that relied on unique molecular identifiers. Starting from the raw public reads, TCRdb applied fastp trimming at Q25, assembled clones with MiXCR and retained in-frame beta chains. CDR3 protein duplicates are merged, each entry listing the most common genes and DNA. Across this sample there are 420,000 or so distinct CDR3 sequences, with approximately 10% seen only once. Roughly 6% of the sample belongs to the ten largest clones. CDR1 and CDR2 are read off the germline V gene as SGHRS and YFSETQ. The CDR3 holds 12 amino acids from the cysteine to the phenylalanine. The DNA shown is the 36-base CDR3, in frame from base 1. V is reduced by 7 bases and J by 4 bases, leaving a spacing of 11 bases between them.

This sequence uses TRBV5-1 and TRBJ1-1, with no confident D gene call. The specimen was PBMCs from the stem cell graft donor, collected from the stem cell graft. This clonotype was sampled from a human donor who donated a stem cell graft to a child with acute myeloid leukemia. The sequence in DNA is TGCGCCAGCTCGAGAGGGTCCACTGAAGCTTTCTTT. Its protein reads: CASSRGSTEAFF.